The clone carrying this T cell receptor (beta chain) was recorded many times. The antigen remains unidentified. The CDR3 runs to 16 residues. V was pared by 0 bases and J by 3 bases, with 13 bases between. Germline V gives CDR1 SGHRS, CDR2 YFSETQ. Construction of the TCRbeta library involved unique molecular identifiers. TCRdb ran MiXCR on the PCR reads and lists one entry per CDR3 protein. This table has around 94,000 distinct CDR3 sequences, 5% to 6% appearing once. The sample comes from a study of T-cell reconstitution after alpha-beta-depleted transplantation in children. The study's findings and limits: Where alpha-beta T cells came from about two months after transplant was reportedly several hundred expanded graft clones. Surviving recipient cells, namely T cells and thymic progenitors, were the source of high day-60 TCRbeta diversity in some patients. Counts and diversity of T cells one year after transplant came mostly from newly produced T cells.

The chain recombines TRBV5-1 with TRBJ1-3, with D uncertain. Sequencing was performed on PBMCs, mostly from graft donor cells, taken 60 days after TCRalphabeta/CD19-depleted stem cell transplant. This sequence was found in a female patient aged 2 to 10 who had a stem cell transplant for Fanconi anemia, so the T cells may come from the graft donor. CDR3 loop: CASSLGGSLFGNTIYF. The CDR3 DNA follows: TGCGCCAGCAGCTTGGGTGGAAGCTTATTTGGAAACACCATATATTTT.